This T cell receptor beta chain was retrieved from a study of T cell changes during pregnancy in multiple sclerosis (dated by TCRdb to about 2019). Concerning the study at large: Changes in the T cell repertoire over the course of pregnancy were examined in this study in women with multiple sclerosis.

The junction carries 14 bases between V and J, which are trimmed by 7 bases and 0 bases respectively. Spanning cysteine to phenylalanine, the CDR3 consists of 14 amino acids. The retained sequence is limited to the CDR3, 42 bases, with the frame set at the first base. For CDR1 and CDR2, the germline V gene lists SGHRS and YFSETQ. Library preparation was by the immunoSEQ multiplex PCR assay. TCRdb's version of the immuneACCESS table is confined to in-frame rearrangements and falls short of the full clone set. An unresolved V gene accounts for under half of the shortfall where checked; the remainder is of unknown origin. This sample gives some 74,000 clones in total; roughly 92% of them show up just once. Clones ranked in the top ten supply 3.7% of the sample. In the case of this clone: Its antigen is still unknown. The input lacks base qualities; no much larger clone sits a single base away.

The source of this sequence is a female donor in good health, enrolled as a control in a pregnancy study. Sequences were derived from peripheral blood, sampled after pregnancy. The rearrangement combines TRBV5-1 with TRBJ2-7; tentative D gene TRBD2, with 5 bases matching. This receptor carries the CDR3 CASRFFSDSYEQYF. The bases read TGCGCCAGCCGATTCTTTAGCGACTCCTACGAGCAGTACTTC. When the CDR3 is completed using the reference TRBV5-1 and TRBJ2-7 genes on either side, the full variable domain is KAGVTQTPRYLIKTRGQQVTLSCSPISGHRSVSWYQQTPGQGLQFLFEYFSETQRNKGNFPGRFSGRQFSNSRSEMNVSTLELGDSALYLCASRFFSDSYEQYFGPGTRLTVT.